Reported below is one TCR beta chain. This clonotype was seen just once. Its antigen is still unknown. Qualities for individual bases were not recorded, and no much larger clone is one base off. A single read offers scant evidence. This sample was included in a study of T cells in Graves' hyperthyroidism and ophthalmopathy (dated by TCRdb to the late 2010s). A note on the overall study: Peripheral blood was collected at initial diagnosis, before any treatment. A discovery cohort of roughly 100 patients, 43 with Graves' ophthalmopathy and roughly 59 with stable Graves' hyperthyroidism, was used to find distinguishing TCR V-J signatures. An independent validation cohort of under 20 hyperthyroidism patients and 15 or so patients who later progressed to ophthalmopathy tested prospective prediction of ophthalmopathy. The 90 or so discovery patients were randomly split 7:3 into training and test sets. The study also compared thyroid tissue and blood T-cell repertoires from about six Graves' hyperthyroidism patients. Once sampling was done, hyperthyroidism patients were given methimazole at a starting dose of 30 mg daily, whereas ophthalmopathy patients were given high-dose intravenous methylprednisolone. According to the paper, TCR Vbeta CDR3 sequencing was carried out on approximately 140 peripheral blood samples, which came from 40 to 45 ophthalmopathy, approximately 72 hyperthyroidism and approximately 17 progressor patients. Results the study describes overall, beyond this receptor: In cross-validation, a model built on a 13 V-J signature told ophthalmopathy apart from stable hyperthyroidism with over 85% sensitivity and approximately 81% specificity, and in testing the same model reached 80%/75%. Blood samples also contained most of the expanded thyroid clonotypes (frequency above 0.001), which suggests that blood repertoires may reflect thyroid immune responses. No statistical method was used to set the sample size in advance, and investigators knew the group allocation. In validation, progression to ophthalmopathy was predicted by the model with around 71% sensitivity and 72% to 85% specificity, a median of approximately 6.5 months before onset.

Stable Graves' hyperthyroidism was defined as the absence of progression to ophthalmopathy over 18 months of follow-up. The hyperthyroidism patients were between 18 and 65 years old and newly diagnosed, with a disease duration of less than 2 months. Any patient with an uncontrolled infection, another autoimmune disease, pregnancy or lactation was excluded. Diagnoses were based on clinical symptoms, serum thyroxine and TRAb, thyroid ultrasound and orbital computed tomography. PBMCs were isolated from about 9.2 ml of fresh peripheral blood by Ficoll-Paque density gradient centrifugation. Trizol reagent was used to extract total RNA, and RNA quality was then checked on an Agilent 2100 Bioanalyzer. TCR beta CDR3 regions were amplified from RNA transcripts. The first round of RT-PCR for the TCR CDR3 was performed with the HTBI primer set and the Qiagen OneStep RT-PCR kit. Libraries were constructed in a second round of multiplex PCR, after which size selection and purification were performed. Libraries were sequenced paired-end with 100 bp reads on an Illumina HiSeq2000. Turning to the authors' computational methods: SOAPnuke was used to process the raw data, throwing out any read that contained adapters or uncalled bases, had a mean Phred below 15, or lacked an exact constant-primer or identifier match. COPE v1.2.5 was used to merge the high-quality paired reads, and each unique nucleotide sequence was defined as a clonotype. Clonotypes were aligned to IMGT TRBV, TRBD and TRBJ reference segments using MiTCR v1.1. The analysis included only V-J combinations with a frequency above 0.0001, which together covered 98% to 99.2% of the repertoires. A TCS score was defined as the ratio of F50 (clonal expansion) to E x V (chaos), with BLOSUM62-based TCRdist applied between CDR3 peptides within each V-J. Welch's t-statistics and random forest reduced around 510 V-J features to 13, which were used in a naive Bayes classifier (R e1071). Using fastp trimming at Q25 and MiXCR clonotype assembly, TCRdb reanalyzed the public sequencing data and kept in-frame beta chains. CDR3 protein duplicates are merged, each entry listing the most common genes and DNA. Here the V and J calls rest on TCRdb's processing, not on the authors' analysis. The sample profile shows 250,000 to 350,000 distinct CDR3 sequences; 15% to 20% of them were found once. The ten largest clones add up to around 34% of the sample.

What was sequenced was blood. This clonotype originated in a man in his thirties or forties with Graves' hyperthyroidism.

This receptor carries the CDR3 CASSQDWDGPVAFF. The bases read TGCGCCAGCAGCCAAGATTGGGACGGCCCGGTGGCTTTCTTT. The chain links TRBV4-1 with TRBJ1-1; 5 matching bases give a weak D call of TRBD1. Trimming at the junction amounts to 0 bases on V and 11 bases on J, and the germline ends lie 16 bases apart. The CDR3 runs 14 amino acids, cysteine and phenylalanine included. Here the CDR3 DNA is all that survives: 42 bases in frame from base 1. CDR1 and CDR2 (MGHRA, YSYEKL) derive from the germline V gene.